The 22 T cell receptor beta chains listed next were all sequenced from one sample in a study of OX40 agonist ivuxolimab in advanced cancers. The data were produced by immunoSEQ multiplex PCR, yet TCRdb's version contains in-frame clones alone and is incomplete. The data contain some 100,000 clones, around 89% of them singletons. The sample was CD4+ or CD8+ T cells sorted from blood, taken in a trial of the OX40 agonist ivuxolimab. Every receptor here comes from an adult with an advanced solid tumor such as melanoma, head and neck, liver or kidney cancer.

CDR3 sequence reads: CSVQGGPGANVLTF. For the CDR3, the DNA is TGCAGCGTCCAGGGGGGGCCTGGGGCCAACGTCCTGACTTTC. The rearrangement joins TRBV29-1 to TRBJ2-6; the D gene could be TRBD1 or TRBD2 (7 bases each). The germline CDR1 and CDR2 sequences are SQVTM and ANQGSEA. Trimming cost V 6 bases and J 2 bases, with 11 bases left between them. CDR3 length: 14 residues.

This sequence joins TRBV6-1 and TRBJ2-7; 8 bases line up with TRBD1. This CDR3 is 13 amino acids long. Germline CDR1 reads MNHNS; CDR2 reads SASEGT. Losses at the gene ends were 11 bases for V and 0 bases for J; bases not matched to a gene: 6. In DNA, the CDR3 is TGTGCCGCCCGGGACAGGACCTCCTACGAGCAGTACTTC. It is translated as CAARDRTSYEQYF.

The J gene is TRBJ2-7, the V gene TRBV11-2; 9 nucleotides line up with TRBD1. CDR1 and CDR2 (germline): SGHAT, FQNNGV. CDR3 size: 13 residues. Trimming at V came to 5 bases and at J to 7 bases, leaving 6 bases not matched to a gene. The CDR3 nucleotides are TGTGCCAGCAGCCTCGGACAGGGGTTGGAGCAGTACTTC. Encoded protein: CASSLGQGLEQYF.

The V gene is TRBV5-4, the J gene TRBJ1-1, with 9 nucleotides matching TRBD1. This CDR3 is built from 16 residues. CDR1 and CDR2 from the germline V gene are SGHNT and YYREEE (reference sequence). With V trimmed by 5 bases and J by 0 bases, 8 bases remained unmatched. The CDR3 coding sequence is TGTGCCAGCAGGCCGGGACAGGGTCGAATGAACACTGAAGCTTTCTTT. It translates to CASRPGQGRMNTEAFF.

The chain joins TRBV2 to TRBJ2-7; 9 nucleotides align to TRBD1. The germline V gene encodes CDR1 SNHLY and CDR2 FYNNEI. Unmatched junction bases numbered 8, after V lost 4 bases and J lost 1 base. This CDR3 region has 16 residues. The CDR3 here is CASSVPGTGFSYEQYF. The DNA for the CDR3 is TGTGCCAGCAGTGTCCCAGGGACAGGGTTTTCCTACGAGCAGTACTTC.

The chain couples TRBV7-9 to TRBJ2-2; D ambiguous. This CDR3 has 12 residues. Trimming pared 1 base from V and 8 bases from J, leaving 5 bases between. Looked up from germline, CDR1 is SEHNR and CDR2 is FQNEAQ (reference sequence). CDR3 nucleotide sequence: TGTGCCAGCAGCTTAGTTGGGGGGGAGCTGTTTTTT. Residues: CASSLVGGELFF.

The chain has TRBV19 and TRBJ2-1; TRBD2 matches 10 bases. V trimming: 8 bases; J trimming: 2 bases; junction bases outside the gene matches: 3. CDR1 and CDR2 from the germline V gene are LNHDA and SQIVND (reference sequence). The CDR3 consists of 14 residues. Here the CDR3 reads CASSSGRAYNEQFF. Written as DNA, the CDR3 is TGTGCCAGTTCAAGCGGGAGGGCCTACAATGAGCAGTTCTTC.

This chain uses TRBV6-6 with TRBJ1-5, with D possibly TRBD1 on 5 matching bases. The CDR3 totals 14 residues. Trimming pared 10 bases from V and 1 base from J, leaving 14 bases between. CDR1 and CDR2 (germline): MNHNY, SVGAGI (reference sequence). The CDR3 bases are TGTGCCACCAAGCCAGGGTCGAGCAATCAGCCCCAGCATTTT. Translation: CATKPGSSNQPQHF.

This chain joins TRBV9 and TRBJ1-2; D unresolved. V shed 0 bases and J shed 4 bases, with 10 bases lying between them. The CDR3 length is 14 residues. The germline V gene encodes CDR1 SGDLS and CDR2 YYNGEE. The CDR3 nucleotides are TGTGCCAGCAGCGTAGACTGGGCGGGCTATGGCTACACCTTC. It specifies CASSVDWAGYGYTF.

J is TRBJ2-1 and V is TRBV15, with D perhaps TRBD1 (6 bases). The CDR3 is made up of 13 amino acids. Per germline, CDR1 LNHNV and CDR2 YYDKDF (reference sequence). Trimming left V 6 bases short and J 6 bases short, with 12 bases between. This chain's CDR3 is CATRFWDTNEQFF. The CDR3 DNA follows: TGTGCCACCAGGTTCTGGGACACCAATGAGCAGTTCTTC.

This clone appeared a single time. The CDR3 coding sequence is TGCGCCAGCAAGGAGGCAGCAGGCTTCGGTGGCTACACCTTC. Its protein product is CASKEAAGFGGYTF. V usage is TRBV10-2 and J usage is TRBJ1-2; unclear D gene. Germline CDR1 and CDR2: WSHSY and SAAADI. V was pared by 7 bases and J by 7 bases, with 19 bases between. The CDR3 is made up of 14 amino acids.

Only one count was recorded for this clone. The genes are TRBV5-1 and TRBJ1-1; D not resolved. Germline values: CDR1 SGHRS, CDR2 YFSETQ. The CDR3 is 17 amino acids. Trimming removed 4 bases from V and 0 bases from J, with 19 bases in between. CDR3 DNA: TGCGCCAGCAGCCGCAATCTCCAGATCGGTATGAACACTGAAGCTTTCTTT. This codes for CASSRNLQIGMNTEAFF.

CDR3 residues: CASSPIPSDRGAGNTIYF. The CDR3 nucleotides are TGTGCCAGCAGTCCCATTCCATCTGACAGGGGTGCTGGAAACACCATATATTTT. The J gene is TRBJ1-3, the V gene TRBV2; the match to TRBD1 covers 8 bases. Unmatched junction bases numbered 14, after V lost 5 bases and J lost 2 bases. This CDR3 spans 18 amino acids. Germline loops: CDR1 SNHLY, CDR2 FYNNEI.

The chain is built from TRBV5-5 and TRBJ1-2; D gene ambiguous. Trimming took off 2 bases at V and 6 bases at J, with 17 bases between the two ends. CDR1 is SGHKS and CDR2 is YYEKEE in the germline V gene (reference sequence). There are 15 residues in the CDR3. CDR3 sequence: CASSFMRPFTHGYTF. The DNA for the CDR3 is TGTGCCAGCAGCTTCATGAGGCCCTTCACCCATGGCTACACCTTC.

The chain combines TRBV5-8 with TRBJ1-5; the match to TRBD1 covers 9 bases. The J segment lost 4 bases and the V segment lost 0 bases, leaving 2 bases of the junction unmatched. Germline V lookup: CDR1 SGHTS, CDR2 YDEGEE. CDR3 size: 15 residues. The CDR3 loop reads CASSLAGQGNQPQHF. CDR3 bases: TGTGCCAGCAGCTTGGCGGGACAGGGTAATCAGCCCCAGCATTTT.

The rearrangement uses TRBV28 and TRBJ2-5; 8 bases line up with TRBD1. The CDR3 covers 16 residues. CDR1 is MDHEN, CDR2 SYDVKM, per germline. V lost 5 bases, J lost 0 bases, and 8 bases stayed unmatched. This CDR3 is CASSTPGTGYQETQYF. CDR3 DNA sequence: TGTGCCAGCAGTACACCCGGGACAGGTTACCAAGAGACCCAGTACTTC.

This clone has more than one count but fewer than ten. CDR3 bases: TGTGCCAGCCCCAATATACCGGGACAAAGAGCCAAAAACATTCAGTACTTC. This sequence encodes CASPNIPGQRAKNIQYF. J is TRBJ2-4 and V is TRBV5-8; D possibly corresponds to TRBD1 (6 bases). The V and J ends lost 7 bases and 0 bases respectively, with 20 bases between them. The CDR3 consists of 17 residues. Germline-derived CDR1 and CDR2 are SGHTS and YDEGEE.

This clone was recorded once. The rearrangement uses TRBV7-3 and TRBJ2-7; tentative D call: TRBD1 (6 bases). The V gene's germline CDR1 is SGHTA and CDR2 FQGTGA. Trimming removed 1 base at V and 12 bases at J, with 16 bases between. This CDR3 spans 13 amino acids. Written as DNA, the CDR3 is TGTGCCAGCAGCTTAAATAGGGACACCCCCTGGTACTTC. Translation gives CASSLNRDTPWYF.

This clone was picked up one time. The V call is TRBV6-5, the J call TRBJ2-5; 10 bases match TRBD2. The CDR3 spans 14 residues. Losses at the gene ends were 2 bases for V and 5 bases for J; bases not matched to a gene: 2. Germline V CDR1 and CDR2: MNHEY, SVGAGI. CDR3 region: CASSYGLAVETQYF. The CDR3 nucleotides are TGTGCCAGCAGTTACGGACTAGCGGTGGAGACCCAGTACTTC.

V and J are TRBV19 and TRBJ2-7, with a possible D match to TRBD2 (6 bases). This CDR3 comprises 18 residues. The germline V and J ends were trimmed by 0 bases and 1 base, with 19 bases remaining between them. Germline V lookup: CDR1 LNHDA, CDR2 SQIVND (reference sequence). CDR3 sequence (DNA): TGTGCCAGTAGTATAGATCTCCTTTCAGCGGGCCCTTCCTACGAGCAGTACTTC. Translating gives CASSIDLLSAGPSYEQYF.

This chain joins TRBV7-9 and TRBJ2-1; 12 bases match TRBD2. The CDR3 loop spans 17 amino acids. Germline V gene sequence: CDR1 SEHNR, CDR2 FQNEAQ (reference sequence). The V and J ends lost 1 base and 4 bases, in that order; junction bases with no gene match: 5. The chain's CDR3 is CASSLGGLAGKYNEQFF. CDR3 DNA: TGTGCCAGCAGCTTAGGGGGACTAGCGGGTAAATACAATGAGCAGTTCTTC. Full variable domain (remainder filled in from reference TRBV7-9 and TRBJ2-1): DTGVSQNPRHKITKRGQNVTFRCDPISEHNRLYWYRQTLGQGPEFLTYFQNEAQLEKSRLLSDRFSAERPKGSFSTLEIQRTEQGDSAMYLCASSLGGLAGKYNEQFFGPGTRLTVL.

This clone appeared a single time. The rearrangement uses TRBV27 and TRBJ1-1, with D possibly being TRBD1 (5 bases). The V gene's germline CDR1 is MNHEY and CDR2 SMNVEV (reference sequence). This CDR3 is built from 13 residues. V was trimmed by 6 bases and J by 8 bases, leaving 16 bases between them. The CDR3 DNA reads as TGTGCCAGCAGACACCAGACAGTTTCCGAAGCTTTCTTT. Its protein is CASRHQTVSEAFF.